Presented here are 4 T cell receptor beta chains from one specimen sequenced in a study of cytomegalovirus exposure and HLA in healthy donors. PCR primers comprised 60 Vbeta and 13 Jbeta primers. Assay: immunoSEQ multiplex PCR; the TCRdb copy retains only in-frame clones and omits some. The data show roughly 43,000 clones, and the top ten clones hold less than 1.2%. Sequencing was carried out using PBMCs. The receptors were gathered from a middle-aged woman in good health and CMV-seronegative.

The chain combines TRBV13 with TRBJ1-5, with a weak D call TRBD1 (6 bases). CDR1 and CDR2 from the germline V gene are PRHDT and FYEKMQ (reference sequence). CDR3 length: 13 amino acids. The ends were cut back, 5 bases at V and 7 bases at J, with 12 bases in the middle. This chain's CDR3 is CASSATGNQPQHF. CDR3 nucleotides: TGTGCCAGCAGCGCAACAGGGAACCAGCCCCAGCATTTT.

The chain combines TRBV28 with TRBJ2-1; D unclear. The V and J ends lost 6 bases and 4 bases respectively, with 16 bases between them. CDR1 is MDHEN and CDR2 is SYDVKM in the germline V gene. CDR3 length equals 15 residues. CDR3 in amino acids: CASSSQPSSYNEQFF. The CDR3 DNA is TGTGCCAGCAGCTCTCAGCCTAGTTCTTACAATGAGCAGTTCTTC. Full variable domain (outside the CDR3, taken from reference TRBV28 and TRBJ2-1): DVKVTQSSRYLVKRTGEKVFLECVQDMDHENMFWYRQDPGLGLRLIYFSYDVKMKEKGDIPEGYSVSREKKERFSLILESASTNQTSMYLCASSSQPSSYNEQFFGPGTRLTVL.

The gene calls are TRBV18 and TRBJ1-5, with D perhaps TRBD1 (5 bases). CDR3 length: 14 amino acids. The V gene's germline CDR1 is KGHSH and CDR2 LQKENI. V dropped 3 bases and J dropped 6 bases, with 12 bases sitting between them. The DNA for the CDR3 is TGTGCCAGCTCACCTCAGGGCGGGGGTCAGCCCCAGCATTTT. Amino acids: CASSPQGGGQPQHF.

The chain is built from TRBV7-3 and TRBJ2-1; D remains unclear. Per the germline V gene, CDR1 is SGHTA and CDR2 is FQGTGA. There are 15 residues in the CDR3. Between the trimmed V and J ends, which lost 1 base and 2 bases, there was a span of 9 bases. The DNA for the CDR3 is TGTGCCAGCAGCTTAATGAGCCTTCCCTACAATGAGCAGTTCTTC. This codes for CASSLMSLPYNEQFF.